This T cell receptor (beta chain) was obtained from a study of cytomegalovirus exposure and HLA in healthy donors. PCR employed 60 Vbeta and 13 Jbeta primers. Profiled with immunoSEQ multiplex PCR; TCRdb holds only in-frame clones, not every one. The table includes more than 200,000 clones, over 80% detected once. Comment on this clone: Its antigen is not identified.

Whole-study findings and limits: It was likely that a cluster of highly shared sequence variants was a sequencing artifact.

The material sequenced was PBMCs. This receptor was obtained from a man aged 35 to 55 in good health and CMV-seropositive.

The CDR3 DNA sequence: TGTGCCAGCAGTTTCGCTGACAAGAACACTGAAGCTTTCTTT. Translated: CASSFADKNTEAFF. J is TRBJ1-1 and V is TRBV27; D is uncertain. Trimming pared 3 bases from V and 1 base from J, leaving 9 bases between. Germline-derived CDR1 and CDR2 are MNHEY and SMNVEV (reference sequence). The CDR3 sequence is 14 residues long.